This TCR beta chain was recorded in a study of cytomegalovirus exposure and HLA in healthy donors. V dropped 5 bases and J dropped 1 base, with 14 bases sitting between them. This CDR3 spans 15 amino acids. Germline CDR1 reads MNHNS; CDR2 reads SASEGT. Primers for the PCR totalled 60 Vbeta and 13 Jbeta. Method: immunoSEQ multiplex PCR; TCRdb's copy keeps in-frame clones and lacks some. The data hold approximately 170,000 clones, with around 77% observed a single time. Sequenced: PBMCs. The chain carries TRBV6-1 and TRBJ1-2; D is possibly TRBD1 (5 bases). This TCR was recovered from a woman aged 18-29 years in good health and CMV-seronegative. CDR3 nucleotide sequence: TGTGCCAGCAGTTTCGACAGACCGTTTAACTATGGCTACACCTTC. Protein sequence: CASSFDRPFNYGYTF.